This T cell receptor beta chain was captured by sequencing in a study of T cell clonality in common variable immunodeficiency. CVID subjects were some 15 female and 25 to 30 male, aged roughly 9 to 64. Replacement immunoglobulin had been given to every CVID subject for at least one year. This clone was observed at least ten times. The antigen remains unidentified. The CDR3 extends 3 residues past the end of the read, so its final part is completed from the germline J gene. Study-level points and caveats: Common variable immunodeficiency TCR beta sequences reportedly had fewer deletions and N-nucleotide insertions. TCRbeta clonality was increased in CVID versus healthy controls.

The CDR3 totals 16 residues. V lost 6 bases, J lost 1 base, and 13 bases stayed unmatched. CDR1 is DFQATT and CDR2 is SNEGSKA in the germline V gene (reference sequence). Assay used: immunoSEQ multiplex PCR; TCRdb lists only in-frame clones, some missing. In total the sample includes around 30,000 clones, none of them seen once. V gene TRBV20-1 combines with J gene TRBJ2-7; 9 bases align to TRBD2. This TCR was recovered from a human donor with common variable immunodeficiency. Sequences were obtained from peripheral blood mononuclear cells. The CDR3 sequence is CSATGPGLATSYEQYF. The covered CDR3 bases are TGCAGTGCAACCGGGCCGGGACTAGCTACGTCCTACGAG.